These 16 T cell receptor beta chains were sequenced from one sample in a study of T cells after posttransplantation cyclophosphamide. The method was immunoSEQ multiplex PCR; TCRdb's version includes in-frame clones alone and lacks a portion of them. Observed are 25,000 to 35,000 clones, no singletons, with the top ten taking 2.7%. The material sequenced was PBMCs. The receptors originated from a woman aged 55 to 70 in good health, CMV-negative, and a related stem cell transplant donor.

This clone was seen more than once but under ten times. This chain uses TRBV7-9 with TRBJ2-2, with 14 positions matching TRBD2. CDR1 is SEHNR, CDR2 FQNEAQ, per germline (reference sequence). The junction had 6 bases not matched to a gene; V was cut back by 5 bases and J by 1 base. The CDR3 covers 18 residues. This CDR3 reads CASSLRTSGRRNTGELFF. The DNA for the CDR3 is TGTGCCAGCAGCCTCAGGACTAGCGGGAGGAGGAACACCGGGGAGCTGTTTTTT.

This clone was counted many times. The V and J genes are TRBV6-6 and TRBJ2-2; perhaps TRBD1 as D (6 bases). CDR1 and CDR2 (germline): MNHNY, SVGAGI (reference sequence). Deletions cut 6 bases from V and 3 bases from J, with 17 bases between. The CDR3 runs 16 residues. The CDR3 loop is CASSPRKQGYTGELFF. DNA of the CDR3: TGTGCCAGCAGCCCCCGAAAACAGGGCTACACCGGGGAGCTGTTTTTT.

This clone came up many times. The CDR3 DNA sequence: TGTGCCTGGAGTCCTCTGCGGGACTCCCTAAATGAGCAGTTCTTC. It yields the protein CAWSPLRDSLNEQFF. The V and J genes are TRBV30 and TRBJ2-1, with a weak D call TRBD2 (6 bases). V lost 2 bases and J lost 7, with 18 bases in between. Per germline, CDR1 GTSNPN and CDR2 SVGIG (reference sequence). The CDR3 covers 15 residues.

In this sample, this clone turned up many times. This chain links TRBV12-3 or TRBV12-4 with TRBJ2-7; D is possibly TRBD2 (5 bases). Trimming shortened V by 7 bases and J by 3 bases, and 16 bases separated the two germline ends. The CDR3 extends over 14 amino acids. The CDR3 DNA is TGTGCCAGCACCGCCAGCCAAAGCGGCTACGAGCAGTACTTC. Its protein is CASTASQSGYEQYF.

This clone was counted ten times or more. The chain recombines TRBV6-4 with TRBJ2-1; D may be TRBD2 (6 bases). The CDR3 totals 15 residues. V lost 5 bases to trimming and J lost 6 bases, with 17 bases between them. Looked up from germline, CDR1 is MRHNA and CDR2 is SNTAGT. CDR3 amino acids: CASSRGIGDSNEQFF. In DNA, the CDR3 is TGTGCCAGCAGTCGGGGGATAGGGGACTCCAATGAGCAGTTCTTC.

This clone was recorded at least ten times. V gene TRBV7-3 combines with J gene TRBJ1-1; D is possibly TRBD1 (6 bases). The germline V gene encodes CDR1 SGHTA and CDR2 FQGTGA. V lost 5 bases to trimming and J lost 8 bases, with 15 bases between them. The CDR3 totals 13 residues. The CDR3 region has the DNA TGTGCCAGCAGCCGTACGCCACAGGGCGAAGCTTTCTTT. Amino acids: CASSRTPQGEAFF. The complete variable domain, with remaining parts taken from reference TRBV7-3 and TRBJ1-1, reads GAGVSQTPSNKVTEKGKYVELRCDPISGHTALYWYRQSLGQGPEFLIYFQGTGAADDSGLPNDRFFAVRPEGSVSTLKIQRTERGDSAVYLCASSRTPQGEAFFGQGTRLTVV.

This clone turned up a few times. Here the CDR3 DNA reads TGTGCCACCAGCAGACGCGGGACGACAGGGGGCTTGAACACTGAAGCTTTCTTT. This sequence encodes CATSRRGTTGGLNTEAFF. V gene TRBV15 combines with J gene TRBJ1-1; 10 bases agree with TRBD1. Germline V gene lookup returns CDR1 LNHNV and CDR2 YYDKDF (reference sequence). The trim removed 2 bases at V and 0 bases at J, leaving 9 bases unmatched. The CDR3 length is 18 residues.

The J gene is TRBJ2-6, the V gene TRBV28, with 8 bases that match TRBD2. The CDR3 is 15 amino acids. V lost 10 bases to trimming and J lost 4 bases; unmatched junction nucleotides: 9. Germline CDR1 MDHEN, CDR2 SYDVKM. This CDR3 reads CATTGGEIGANVLTF. The CDR3 nucleotides read TGTGCCACCACGGGGGGGGAAATCGGGGCCAACGTCCTGACTTTC.

This clone showed up many times. The CDR3 is CASSSGQGAGGYTF. For the CDR3, the DNA is TGTGCCAGCAGTTCGGGACAGGGGGCGGGGGGCTACACCTTC. This chain connects TRBV6-6 to TRBJ1-2; 12 bases fit TRBD1. Germline trimming cut 4 bases from V and 8 bases from J; bases unmatched to any gene: 5. Germline CDR1 reads MNHNY; CDR2 reads SVGAGI (reference sequence). This CDR3 has 14 residues.

At least ten counts were recorded for this clone. The rearrangement uses TRBV5-6 and TRBJ1-5, with a possible D match to TRBD1 (5 bases). This CDR3 is built from 16 residues. From germline, CDR1 is SGHDT and CDR2 YYEEEE. V lost 4 bases to trimming and J lost 0 bases, with 14 bases between them. In DNA, the CDR3 is TGTGCCAGCAGCCCCCAGGGCCCTAATAGCAATCAGCCCCAGCATTTT. This codes for CASSPQGPNSNQPQHF.

This clone was counted ten times or more. J is TRBJ2-3 and V is TRBV10-1; D ambiguous. In germline, CDR1 is WNHNN, CDR2 SYGVQD (reference sequence). Trimming pared 6 bases from V and 5 bases from J, leaving 9 bases between. The CDR3 has 12 residues. The CDR3 bases are TGCGCCAGCAGGGCCATTGGAGATACGCAGTATTTT. Translated: CASRAIGDTQYF.

This clone came up many times. The chain joins TRBV28 to TRBJ2-6; TRBD1 matches 7 bases. The J segment lost 3 bases and the V segment lost 10 bases, leaving 3 bases of the junction unmatched. Germline CDR1 MDHEN, CDR2 SYDVKM. The CDR3 covers 13 residues. CDR3 in amino acids: CATTGDGANVLTF. DNA for the CDR3: TGTGCCACCACAGGGGATGGGGCCAACGTCCTGACTTTC.

In its sample, this clone was seen many times. The chain uses TRBV6-6 and TRBJ2-2; TRBD1 aligns across 9 bases. After removal of 7 bases from V and 6 bases from J, the junction contained 9 bases not matched to a gene. This CDR3 spans 15 amino acids. Germline V gene lookup returns CDR1 MNHNY and CDR2 SVGAGI (reference sequence). Here the CDR3 DNA reads TGTGCCAGCATTGGGACAGGGCGAGAGGCCGGGGAGCTGTTTTTT. Its translation: CASIGTGREAGELFF.

The table lists this clone with a few counts. This rearrangement joins TRBV24-1 to TRBJ2-2; D not resolved. CDR1 is KGHDR and CDR2 is SFDVKD in the germline V gene. This CDR3 is 12 amino acids long. V was trimmed by 2 bases and J by 7 bases, leaving 4 bases between them. The CDR3 sequence is CATSDSIGELFF. CDR3 nucleotide sequence: TGTGCCACCAGTGATTCAATCGGGGAGCTGTTTTTT.

The chain uses TRBV6-6 and TRBJ1-1, with unresolved D. The CDR3 loop spans 13 amino acids. Trimming left V 6 bases short and J 4 bases short, with 12 bases between. Germline CDR1 reads MNHNY; CDR2 reads SVGAGI (reference sequence). As DNA, the CDR3 is TGTGCCAGCAGAAACCTACGGGGCACTGAAGCTTTCTTT. It specifies CASRNLRGTEAFF.

This clone has ten or more counts. The rearrangement links TRBV6-2 or TRBV6-3 to TRBJ2-7, with 7 positions matching TRBD1. Trimming cost V 0 bases and J 2 bases; bases outside gene matches: 1. Germline V gene lookup returns CDR1 MNHEY and CDR2 SVGEGT. This CDR3 contains 14 residues. Written as DNA, the CDR3 is TGTGCCAGCAGTTACTCGACAGGGCCCTACGAGCAGTACTTC. It encodes CASSYSTGPYEQYF.